The 10 T cell receptor beta chains below come from one sample, sequenced in a study of shared clonotypes between healthy human individuals. This table comes from immunoSEQ multiplex PCR, and its TCRdb copy is limited to in-frame clones, with some not included. The table lists approximately 2.1 million clones, 80% to 95% of them singletons. The source material was naive CD4+ T cells from PBMCs. Subset specified: CD45RA+ positively selected. The source is a man younger than 35 in good health. Some clones in this sample may be carry-over from other donors' samples.

The count of this clone is one. This chain connects TRBV7-9 to TRBJ2-7; TRBD1 might be the D (6 bases). This CDR3 region has 14 residues. Germline CDR1 reads SEHNR; CDR2 reads FQNEAQ (reference sequence). V shed 3 bases and J shed 2 bases, with 11 bases lying between them. The CDR3 DNA sequence: TGTGCCAGCAGCTTTTGGACAGAAGCCTACGAGCAGTACTTC. Protein product: CASSFWTEAYEQYF.

V gene TRBV11-3 combines with J gene TRBJ2-2; D is unclear. Germline V gene sequence: CDR1 SGHNT, CDR2 YENEEA. V dropped 6 bases and J dropped 4 bases, with 9 bases sitting between them. The CDR3 spans 13 residues. The CDR3 region is CASRKGGTGELFF. CDR3 DNA: TGTGCCAGCAGAAAAGGCGGCACCGGGGAGCTGTTTTTT.

The chain combines TRBV6-5 with TRBJ2-1; unclear D gene. The CDR3 is 12 residues long. Germline V gene data show CDR1 as MNHEY and CDR2 as SVGAGI. The V end lost 7 bases, the J end lost 7 bases, and 11 bases lay between the germline ends. The CDR3 sequence is CASKIATNEQFF. As DNA, the CDR3 is TGTGCCAGCAAGATAGCAACAAATGAGCAGTTCTTC.

The rearrangement uses TRBV5-1 and TRBJ2-2, with 10 bases matching TRBD1. The V segment lost 3 bases and the J segment 6 bases; nucleotides outside the gene matches: 8. The CDR3 spans 16 residues. Germline CDR1 SGHRS, CDR2 YFSETQ. DNA for the CDR3: TGCGCCAGCAGCTCACCGGGACAGGGGCGTCCCGGGGAGCTGTTTTTT. Protein product: CASSSPGQGRPGELFF.

This clone was recorded only once. V gene TRBV9 combines with J gene TRBJ2-1; 11 positions agree with TRBD1. V shed 0 bases, J shed 6 bases, and the junction held 8 bases outside the gene matches. CDR1 is SGDLS and CDR2 is YYNGEE in the germline V gene. This CDR3 contains 17 residues. CDR3 nucleotides: TGTGCCAGCAGCGTAGCTTTAAGGGACAGGGGGAGCAATGAGCAGTTCTTC. Its protein is CASSVALRDRGSNEQFF.

The chain has TRBV18 and TRBJ1-2, with 10 nucleotides matching TRBD1. The V gene's germline CDR1 is KGHSH and CDR2 LQKENI. This CDR3 has 14 amino acids. V shed 5 bases and J 5 bases; nucleotides not matched to a gene: 5. The CDR3 DNA is TGTGCCAGCTCAAGGACAGGGGGGGAATATGGCTACACCTTC. Its protein is CASSRTGGEYGYTF.

Turning to this clone: Different DNA sequences within this sample yield the same CDR3. In nucleotides, the CDR3 is TGCGCCAGCAGCTTGGATAGGGCAACTAATGAAAAACTGTTTTTT. It yields the protein CASSLDRATNEKLFF. This chain connects TRBV5-1 to TRBJ1-4, with D uncertain. The CDR3 consists of 15 residues. The V gene lost 0 bases and the J gene lost 0 bases, with 6 bases spanning the gap. Germline CDR1 is SGHRS and CDR2 is YFSETQ.

The chain has TRBV29-1 and TRBJ2-1; D gene ambiguous. Germline CDR1 SQVTM, CDR2 ANQGSEA. V dropped 5 bases and J dropped 14 bases, with 16 bases sitting between them. This CDR3 has 11 amino acids. DNA for the CDR3: TGCAGCGTTCTATTTGGGCCTTTGGAGTTCTTC. Its protein is CSVLFGPLEFF.

V is TRBV5-6 and J is TRBJ2-3; 13 positions match TRBD2. The ends lost 4 bases at V and 2 bases at J; junction bases unmatched: 10. CDR1 SGHDT and CDR2 YYEEEE come from the germline V gene. The CDR3 runs to 18 residues. In DNA form, the CDR3 reads TGTGCCAGCAGCCTTACCACTAGCGGGAGGGTTGACACAGATACGCAGTATTTT. Amino acid sequence: CASSLTTSGRVDTDTQYF.

This clone was recorded once. The chain combines TRBV9 with TRBJ2-3; 11 nucleotides match TRBD1. The germline CDR1 and CDR2 sequences are SGDLS and YYNGEE. Trimming removed 4 bases from V and 6 bases from J; junction bases left unmatched: 4. CDR3 length equals 14 residues. The CDR3 region is CASSTWTGGDTQYF. The DNA for the CDR3 is TGTGCCAGCAGCACCTGGACAGGGGGCGATACGCAGTATTTT.